This T cell receptor (beta chain) was found in a study of beta chain features in type 1 diabetes. Study background: Examined across all samples were roughly 110,000,000 sorted cells.

Notes on the study in general: Fewer junction insertions and more nucleotide deletions appeared in type 1 diabetes patients. Shorter TCRB CDR3s, moderately but significantly so, marked every one of the four CD4+ subsets in Type 1 diabetes patients. A definitive answer on HLA type influencing TCRB rearrangement was not reached here.

Sequenced material consisted of expressed TCRB transcripts (all of the isolated RNA was reverse transcribed). Only in-frame clones appear in the TCRdb table, and some are missing; sequencing was by immunoSEQ multiplex PCR. The top ten hold more than 0.1% of the sample, which has about 650,000 clones, roughly 12% seen once. Between the trimmed V and J ends, which lost 5 bases and 2 bases, there was a span of 16 bases. Germline CDR1 reads SEHNR; CDR2 reads FQNEAQ (reference sequence). The CDR3 covers 15 residues. This clone was seen more than once but under ten times. The antigen remains unidentified. Based on CD45RO/CCR7/CD25/CD127/CD95/CD27, CD4+ regulatory, stem cell-like memory, naive and central memory cells were sorted.

This receptor was identified in a man aged 30 to 39 with type 1 diabetes. The sample was naive CD4+ T cells from blood. The chain recombines TRBV7-9 with TRBJ2-7, with D unresolved. The CDR3 loop is CASSPLNGRTYEQYF. CDR3 sequence (DNA): TGTGCCAGCAGCCCCTTGAATGGCAGGACCTACGAGCAGTACTTC.